Sequencing of this T cell receptor (beta chain) was carried out in a study of control samples from healthy donors and cancer patients. The V gene's germline CDR1 is SNHLY and CDR2 FYNNEI. The CDR3 consists of 14 residues. V lost 7 bases and J lost 0, with 9 bases in between. Libraries were prepared by immunoSEQ multiplex PCR; TCRdb keeps only in-frame clonotypes and omits some of them. This sample has some 120,000 clones, with approximately 84% found just once. This rearrangement joins TRBV2 to TRBJ2-2; D gene uncertain. This receptor was identified in a man aged 18 to 35 in good health. The sequencing input was blood. In DNA, the CDR3 is TGTGCCAGCATCGTCTCACCGAACACCGGGGAGCTGTTTTTT. It is translated as CASIVSPNTGELFF.